A single sample is the source of the 10 T cell receptor beta chains below, sequenced in a study of beta chain features in type 1 diabetes. The authors reverse transcribed all of the isolated RNA, so sequencing captured expressed TCRB transcripts. Profiling relied on immunoSEQ multiplex PCR, and the TCRdb table lists in-frame clones only, not all of them. The repertoire holds around 140,000 clones, with less than 10% as singletons. The material sequenced was central memory CD4+ T cells from blood. These receptor sequences come from a middle-aged woman in good health.

This clone occurred a few times. This chain uses TRBV7-2 with TRBJ2-5; 10 bases are shared with TRBD2. J gave up 1 base and V 4 bases, and 3 bases lay outside the gene matches. The CDR3 runs 15 residues. Per the germline V gene, CDR1 is SGHTA and CDR2 is FQGNSA. The CDR3 is CASSSSGGSQETQYF. CDR3 nucleotides: TGTGCCAGCAGCTCTAGCGGGGGAAGCCAAGAGACCCAGTACTTC.

The CDR3 sequence is CASSLENGRGYYGYGYTF. DNA of the CDR3: TGTGCCAGCAGCTTAGAAAACGGCAGGGGATACTATGGCTATGGCTACACCTTC. J is TRBJ1-2 and V is TRBV7-9; D is possibly TRBD1 (6 bases). Germline CDR1 reads SEHNR; CDR2 reads FQNEAQ (reference sequence). The V and J ends lost 1 base and 4 bases respectively, with 22 bases between them. The CDR3 has 18 residues.

V and J are TRBV12-5 and TRBJ1-6, with D perhaps matching TRBD1 (6 bases). V lost 6 bases to trimming and J lost 9 bases, with 15 bases between them. CDR1 is LGHNT, CDR2 FRNRAP, per germline. The CDR3 sequence is 14 residues long. CDR3 sequence (DNA): TGTGCTAGTGGCCCTGGACAGCCACCTTCACCCCTCCACTTT. Translating gives CASGPGQPPSPLHF.

The V gene is TRBV5-4, the J gene TRBJ1-6, with 7 bases identical to TRBD1. The V gene's germline CDR1 is SGHNT and CDR2 YYREEE (reference sequence). This CDR3 spans 15 amino acids. Trimming took 3 bases from V and 9 from J; bases not matched to a gene: 9. CDR3: CASSSGTDLLSPLHF. The CDR3 nucleotides read TGTGCCAGCAGCTCGGGGACAGACCTTCTTTCACCCCTCCACTTT.

This clone was counted a few times. The chain couples TRBV5-1 to TRBJ1-2; 10 bases map to TRBD1. Looked up from germline, CDR1 is SGHRS and CDR2 is YFSETQ. With 4 bases clipped from V and 4 bases from J, the junction kept 4 bases outside the gene matches. The CDR3 is made up of 14 amino acids. The CDR3 nucleotides read TGCGCCAGCAGCGGCGGGACAGGGGCCTATGGCTACACCTTC. Translation: CASSGGTGAYGYTF.

This clone occurred a few times. This sequence joins TRBV18 and TRBJ2-7; 14 bases line up with TRBD2. J lost 3 bases, V lost 3 bases, and 4 bases had no gene match. The germline CDR1 and CDR2 sequences are KGHSH and LQKENI. The length of the CDR3 is 16 residues. This chain's CDR3 is CASSPGGTSGGYEQYF. The CDR3 region has the DNA TGTGCCAGCTCACCGGGAGGGACTAGCGGGGGCTACGAGCAGTACTTC.

This clone was seen a handful of times. The genes are TRBV6-6 and TRBJ1-2; 7 nucleotides match TRBD1. The CDR3 contains 13 residues. Per germline, CDR1 MNHNY and CDR2 SVGAGI (reference sequence). V was clipped by 6 bases and J by 5 bases; unmatched bases: 6. The CDR3 DNA is TGTGCCAGCAGACGGGACAGCAATTATGGCTACACCTTC. It specifies CASRRDSNYGYTF.

The chain couples TRBV18 to TRBJ2-5; no firm D call. Germline CDR1 reads KGHSH; CDR2 reads LQKENI. This CDR3 has 15 residues. With 0 bases removed from V and 5 bases from J, the gap between germline ends came to 13 bases. CDR3 nucleotide sequence: TGTGCCAGCTCACCACCGTCGGCAGTCGGGGAGACCCAGTACTTC. Protein product: CASSPPSAVGETQYF.

This clone has only a few counts. Relative to the germline gene, one junction end is altered; a read error may explain this. This CDR3 is CASSLGLAGGHF. CDR3 DNA sequence: TGTGCCAGCAGCTTAGGTCTAGCGGGGGGGCATTTT. The V gene is TRBV7-8, the J gene TRBJ2-3, with 12 bases identical to TRBD2. This CDR3 has 12 amino acids. Germline assignment: CDR1 SGHVS and CDR2 FQNEAQ.

This clone occurred a few times. J is TRBJ2-7 and V is TRBV19, with 7 positions matching TRBD1. CDR3 length equals 15 residues. The ends lost 5 bases at V and 1 base at J; junction bases unmatched: 8. CDR1 and CDR2 from the germline V gene are LNHDA and SQIVND (reference sequence). The CDR3 is CASSPGDSRSYEQYF. CDR3 coding DNA: TGTGCCAGTAGTCCAGGGGACAGTAGATCCTACGAGCAGTACTTC.